Presented here are 8 T cell receptor beta chains from one specimen sequenced in a study of T cells in Graves' hyperthyroidism and ophthalmopathy. The investigators amplified TCR beta CDR3 regions from RNA transcripts. In the first-round RT-PCR of the TCR CDR3, the HTBI primer set was used. TCRdb redid the calling of the multiplex PCR reads with MiXCR, one entry per CDR3 protein. Here the sample spans 350,000 to 400,000 distinct CDR3 sequences, about 15% being singletons. Input material: blood. These receptors came from a young woman with Graves' hyperthyroidism.

This chain connects TRBV6-1 to TRBJ1-1, with D maybe TRBD1 (5 bases). V lost 5 bases, J lost 3 bases, and 10 bases lay in between. This CDR3 has 13 residues. Germline V gene lookup returns CDR1 MNHNS and CDR2 SASEGT. The chain's CDR3 is CASSYPGDTEAFF. The DNA of the CDR3 is TGTGCCAGCAGTTATCCGGGGGACACTGAAGCTTTCTTT.

The V gene is TRBV24-1, the J gene TRBJ2-1; 12 positions agree with TRBD2. Losses at the gene ends were 2 bases for V and 7 bases for J; bases not matched to a gene: 14. CDR1 and CDR2 (germline): KGHDR, SFDVKD. The CDR3 runs 19 residues. The CDR3, as DNA: TGTGCCACCAGTGATTCATCAGGCCGAACTAGCGGGAGGATGAATGAGCAGTTCTTC. This sequence encodes CATSDSSGRTSGRMNEQFF.

The chain links TRBV2 to TRBJ2-7; possibly TRBD1 for D (6 bases). Germline CDR1 and CDR2: SNHLY and FYNNEI. The V and J ends lost 3 bases and 9 bases respectively, with 12 bases between them. The CDR3 runs to 12 residues. The CDR3 loop reads CASSDDRLAQYF. CDR3 in DNA: TGTGCCAGCAGTGACGACAGGTTAGCGCAGTACTTC.

This clonotype was recorded at least ten times. The chain is built from TRBV12-3 or TRBV12-4 and TRBJ2-1, with TRBD2 identical over 10 bases. The V and J ends lost 7 bases and 5 bases, in that order; junction bases with no gene match: 5. The CDR3 consists of 14 residues. The CDR3 is CASIPGLANNEQFF. CDR3 DNA sequence: TGTGCCAGCATCCCGGGACTAGCGAACAATGAGCAGTTCTTC.

This chain uses TRBV6-2 or TRBV6-3 with TRBJ2-1, with 8 bases aligning to TRBD1. CDR3 length: 15 amino acids. The germline V gene encodes CDR1 MNHEY and CDR2 SVGEGT. V was clipped by 4 bases and J by 8 bases; unmatched bases: 10. The CDR3 coding sequence is TGTGCCAGCAGTTCGCCGGGACAGGCCCCTTATGAGCAGTTCTTC. Its translation: CASSSPGQAPYEQFF.

Only a few counts were recorded for this clonotype. The rearrangement uses TRBV4-1 and TRBJ1-5; a possible D gene is TRBD1 (6 bases). Trimming shortened V by 1 base and J by 6 bases, and 10 bases separated the two germline ends. The CDR3 has 14 residues. Germline CDR1 and CDR2: MGHRA and YSYEKL. CDR3 region: CASSQVRGPQPQHF. The CDR3 DNA is TGCGCCAGCAGCCAAGTGCGGGGGCCTCAGCCCCAGCATTTT.

The J gene is TRBJ1-2, the V gene TRBV27; the D is unclear. CDR3 length: 14 residues. The germline CDR1 and CDR2 sequences are MNHEY and SMNVEV (reference sequence). V lost 6 bases and J 1 base, leaving 12 bases between the germline ends. The CDR3 reads CASSPLQSNYGYTF. CDR3 bases: TGTGCCAGCAGCCCTCTACAGAGTAACTATGGCTACACCTTC.

This clonotype was counted only a few times. The chain couples TRBV14 to TRBJ2-1, with D unresolved. The V and J ends lost 4 bases and 0 bases respectively, with 13 bases between them. Germline V CDR1 and CDR2: SGHDN, FVKESK. The CDR3 runs to 16 residues. CDR3: CASSPGTASSYNEQFF. The CDR3 DNA reads as TGTGCCAGCAGCCCCGGCACCGCGAGCTCCTACAATGAGCAGTTCTTC.